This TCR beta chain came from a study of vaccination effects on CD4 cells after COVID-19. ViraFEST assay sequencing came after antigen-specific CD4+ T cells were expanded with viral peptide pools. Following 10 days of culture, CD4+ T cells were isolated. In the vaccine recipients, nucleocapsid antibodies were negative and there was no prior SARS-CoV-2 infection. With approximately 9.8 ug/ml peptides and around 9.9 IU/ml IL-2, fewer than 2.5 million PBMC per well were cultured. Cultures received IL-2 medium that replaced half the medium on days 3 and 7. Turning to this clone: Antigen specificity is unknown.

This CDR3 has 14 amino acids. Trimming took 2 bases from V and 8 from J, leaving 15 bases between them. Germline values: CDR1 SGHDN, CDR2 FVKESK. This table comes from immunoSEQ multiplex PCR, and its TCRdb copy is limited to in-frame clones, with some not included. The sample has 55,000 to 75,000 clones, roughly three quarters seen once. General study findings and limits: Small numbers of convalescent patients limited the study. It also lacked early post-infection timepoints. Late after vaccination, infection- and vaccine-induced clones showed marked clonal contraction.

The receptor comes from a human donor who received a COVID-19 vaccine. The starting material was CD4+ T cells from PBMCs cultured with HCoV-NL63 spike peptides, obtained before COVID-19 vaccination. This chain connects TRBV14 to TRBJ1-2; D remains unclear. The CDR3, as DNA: TGTGCCAGCAGCCAACACACCGCCGCCCGGGGCTACACCTTC. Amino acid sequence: CASSQHTAARGYTF.